This is a list of T cell receptor beta chains from one sample in a study of cytomegalovirus exposure and HLA in healthy donors. Profiling relied on immunoSEQ multiplex PCR, and the TCRdb table lists in-frame clones only, not all of them. This sample has about 120,000 clones, with approximately 75% found just once. Sequencing was done on a sample of PBMCs. The receptors were gathered from a man aged 35-49 years in good health and CMV-seronegative. The CDR3 runs from the conserved cysteine through the conserved F or W.

16,TRBV5-1,CASSFFPGGQSGELFF
15,TRBV19,CASSSPTSGTYEQYF
14,TRBV10-3,CAISSGPQSGEQFF
10,TRBV6-4,CASSDLVRCF
18,TRBV7-2,CASSLGGTSGIAATEQYF
14,TRBV2,CASGRGFSTDTQYF
16,TRBV18,CASSPLVMGTNTEAFF
14,TRBV18,CASSAPHRGAEQYF
15,TRBV7-9,CASSLSDSTYNEQFF
14,TRBV7-2,CASSPDRGSYEQYF
13,TRBV5-1,CASGGVSGTEAFF
13,TRBV27,CASRPGHLTEAFF
14,TRBV6-5,CASSALRDTGELFF
13,TRBV2,CASSEPGEREQFF
15,TRBV9,CASSETSGVTDTQYF
17,TRBV4-3,CASSQAGGSTNTGELFF
14,TRBV11-2,CASSGWDSNYGYTF
13,TRBV18,CASSPGRIETQYF
12,TRBV5-1,CASSGGRHEQYF
18,TRBV5-6,CASSLGLSAGLAYNEQFF
15,TRBV6-1,CASSNTGGGRETQYF
14,TRBV28,CASSLTRAGETQYF
15,TRBV5-1,CASSFVSGANEKLFF
16,TRBV19,CASSTPTSGNHNEQFF
14,TRBV6-5,CASSYGGIGDEQFF
17,TRBV4-2,CASSQDGASGRSYEQFF
14,TRBV29-1,CSVEDKGGSYEQYF
16,TRBV11-2,CASSSRAGATNEKLFF
17,TRBV5-1,CASSRGLAGGPDNEQFF
13,TRBV13,CASKAGGSTEAFF
15,TRBV15,CATSGGPSGEYGQYF
15,TRBV11-2,CASSLASGGTYEQYF
17,TRBV28,CASSLFRLAGERETQYF
13,TRBV9,CASSVGHATEAFF
15,TRBV28,CASSLGGRATQKLFF
13,TRBV10-2,CASSATVNTEAFF
15,TRBV11-3,CASSFSSGVSNEQFF
14,TRBV6-6,CASSRQDLSYEQYF
17,TRBV7-8,CASSLVLQEGSGNTIYF
20,TRBV2,CASSRGLGQGASSGANGLTF
17,TRBV7-3,CASSSSRTGGVINGYTF
10,TRBV30,CALNTDTQYF
15,TRBV14,CASSQDRGWYNEQFF